Described below is a single T cell receptor beta chain sequence and its context. The target antigen is unknown. Germline CDR1 reads MNHEY; CDR2 reads SMNVEV (reference sequence). With 6 bases clipped from V and 3 bases from J, the junction kept 13 bases outside the gene matches. This CDR3 region has 16 residues. These data belong to a study of cytomegalovirus exposure and HLA in healthy donors. Study-level results: Most CMV-associated TCR beta chains appeared HLA-restricted in a later analysis. In vitro assays verified that a few CMV-associated chains recognized CMV antigens specifically. TCR beta sequences numbering some 17,000 were associated with HLA alleles at 0.05 false discovery rate in a later analysis.

13 Jbeta primers and 60 Vbeta primers were used for the PCR. Sequenced by immunoSEQ multiplex PCR; TCRdb stores in-frame clones only, minus some. The sample comprises about 170,000 clones, about three quarters of which are singletons, and approximately 3.4% rests with the top ten. Sequenced input: PBMCs. This TCR came from a female donor in good health and CMV-seronegative. The chain carries TRBV27 and TRBJ2-7; 8 nucleotides agree with TRBD1. This chain's CDR3 is CASSATGVRGGYEQYF. Written as DNA, the CDR3 is TGTGCCAGCAGCGCGACAGGGGTGAGAGGGGGCTACGAGCAGTACTTC.